This entry lists 11 T cell receptor beta chains sequenced from one sample in a study of metastatic and nonmetastatic thyroid tumors (TCRdb year 2020). Library construction relied on PCR. The instrument was an Illumina HiSeq 4000. TCRdb cleaned the public reads at Q25 with fastp, built clones with MiXCR and kept in-frame beta chains. The sample table holds tens of thousands of clones, of which around a sixth were seen once. The ten biggest clones cover just under 7% of the sample. None of the patients had been given any treatment before thyroid surgery. The sequencing sample was made of blood. The origin of the receptors is a female donor with papillary thyroid cancer or a benign thyroid nodule (not recorded which). Some clones in this sample may be carry-over from other donors' samples.

The V call is TRBV20-1, the J call TRBJ1-1; D perhaps matches TRBD1 (5 bases). This CDR3 has 14 amino acids. Germline V gives CDR1 DFQATT, CDR2 SNEGSKA (reference sequence). V lost 4 bases to trimming and J lost 4 bases, with 16 bases between them. This chain's CDR3 is CSAIAWDGGTEAFF. The CDR3 nucleotides read TGCAGTGCTATCGCATGGGACGGCGGCACTGAAGCTTTCTTT.

This clone was counted many times. The J gene is TRBJ1-2, the V gene TRBV28; 7 bases line up with TRBD1. The CDR3 sequence is 14 residues long. V shed 3 bases and J 4 bases; nucleotides not matched to a gene: 5. CDR1 MDHEN and CDR2 SYDVKM come from the germline V gene. DNA of the CDR3: TGTGCCAGCAGTTTCCGACAGGGCGGCTATGGCTACACCTTC. Translating gives CASSFRQGGYGYTF.

A note on this clone: The CDR3 end shows no conserved phenylalanine or tryptophan, and so a read error is likely. V usage is TRBV9 and J usage is TRBJ2-2; D remains ambiguous. Germline V gives CDR1 SGDLS, CDR2 YYNGEE. CDR3 length: 13 residues. V was cut by 0 bases and J by 7 bases, with 7 bases left in between. The CDR3 reads CASSVALGGELFY. The CDR3 DNA sequence: TGTGCCAGCAGCGTAGCGTTAGGCGGGGAGCTGTTTTAT.

The CDR3 spells CAIGPWLGDTQYF. The CDR3 DNA is TGTGCCATCGGGCCATGGCTCGGGGATACGCAGTATTTT. The chain joins TRBV7-3 to TRBJ2-3, with D uncertain. This CDR3 has 13 residues. From germline, CDR1 is SGHTA and CDR2 FQGTGA. V dropped 10 bases and J dropped 6 bases, with 17 bases sitting between them.

Comments on this clone: A junction end diverges from the germline sequence, so it may reflect a read error. CDR3 in amino acids: CATSDFGCNTGELFF. The CDR3 coding sequence is TGCGCCACCAGTGATTTCGGTTGTAACACCGGGGAGCTGTTTTTT. The chain has TRBV24-1 and TRBJ2-2; no clear D gene. The CDR3 length is 15 residues. Germline assignment: CDR1 KGHDR and CDR2 SFDVKD.

This clone is labeled as medium-sized. The rearrangement joins TRBV20-1 to TRBJ1-5, with 9 bases matching TRBD1. V was clipped by 6 bases and J by 2 bases; unmatched bases: 17. Germline loops: CDR1 DFQATT, CDR2 SNEGSKA (reference sequence). The CDR3 totals 18 residues. The CDR3 DNA is TGCAGTGCCTCTGGGGGACAGGGCCAGCGAAGCGGCAATCAGCCCCAGCATTTT. Residues: CSASGGQGQRSGNQPQHF.

The chain recombines TRBV4-1 with TRBJ2-1, with 8 bases identical to TRBD2. J gave up 10 bases and V 0 bases, and 11 bases lay outside the gene matches. The CDR3 is 16 residues long. Germline V gene sequence: CDR1 MGHRA, CDR2 YSYEKL. As DNA, the CDR3 is TGCGCCAGCAGCCAAGAGTTCCAGCGGGGGCTACAGGAGCAGTTCTTC. Translation: CASSQEFQRGLQEQFF.

This clone was picked up many times. The chain joins TRBV19 to TRBJ2-1; TRBD1 matches 9 bases. The junction had 8 bases not matched to a gene; V was cut back by 5 bases and J by 9 bases. Germline-derived CDR1 and CDR2 are LNHDA and SQIVND (reference sequence). The CDR3 has 14 amino acids. This CDR3 is CASSLEQGAGEQFF. DNA for the CDR3: TGTGCCAGTAGTTTGGAACAGGGGGCGGGTGAGCAGTTCTTC.

Regarding this clone: In the same sample, other DNA sequences code for this CDR3. The chain combines TRBV12-3 or TRBV12-4 with TRBJ1-2, with TRBD1 as a possible D gene (6 bases). The CDR3 length is 13 residues. With 2 bases removed from V and 7 bases from J, the gap between germline ends came to 11 bases. The CDR3: CASSLRRDIGYTF. The CDR3 nucleotides read TGTGCCAGCAGTTTACGGAGGGACATTGGCTACACCTTC.

This clone is deemed medium-sized. The V call is TRBV12-3 or TRBV12-4, the J call TRBJ2-1, with 9 bases that match TRBD2. J gave up 7 bases and V 2 bases, and 6 bases lay outside the gene matches. This CDR3 is built from 15 residues. The CDR3 loop is CASSLSGTSGNEQFF. CDR3 sequence (DNA): TGTGCCAGCAGTTTAAGTGGCACTAGCGGGAATGAGCAGTTCTTC.

The chain carries TRBV4-2 and TRBJ2-2; D is tentatively TRBD1 or TRBD2 (5 bases each). This CDR3 has 17 amino acids. Germline values: CDR1 LGHNA, CDR2 YNFKEQ. The ends were cut back, 7 bases at V and 7 bases at J, with 25 bases in the middle. CDR3: CASTPKGPQFGGGELFF. The CDR3 DNA reads TGTGCCAGCACCCCTAAGGGACCTCAATTTGGTGGCGGGGAGCTGTTTTTT.